This note documents a single T cell receptor beta chain sequence. The antigen remains unidentified. The CDR3 covers 15 residues. Germline V gene lookup returns CDR1 SGHTA and CDR2 FQGNSA. Between the trimmed V and J ends, which lost 3 bases and 1 base, there was a span of 9 bases. These data are taken from a study of vaccination and CD4 T cells after COVID-19. Overall study context: The authors gave control cultures a CEFX pool, an HIV-1 Nef pool, or no peptide.

Cultured CD4+ T cell DNA was sequenced using the Oncomine TCR Beta short-read assay. TCRdb recomputed calls from the PCR reads with MiXCR, one row per CDR3 protein. The sample yields roughly 18,000 distinct CDR3 sequences, around 44% seen once. As to treatment: roughly ten-day PBMC culture with coronavirus spike peptide pools or control peptides (ViraFEST assay). The chain recombines TRBV7-2 with TRBJ2-2; D is uncertain. The TCR was taken from a human donor who had recovered from COVID-19. The sequenced sample was CD4+ T cells from blood, cultured in vitro. The CDR3 here is CASSFPRQNTGELFF. As DNA, the CDR3 is TGTGCCAGCAGCTTCCCGAGGCAGAACACCGGGGAGCTGTTTTTT. The full variable domain, in which reference TRBV7-2 and TRBJ2-2 provide the parts outside the CDR3, is GAGVSQSPSNKVTEKGKDVELRCDPISGHTALYWYRQSLGQGLEFLIYFQGNSAPDKSGLPSDRFSAERTGGSVSTLTIQRTQQEDSAVYLCASSFPRQNTGELFFGEGSRLTVL.